Detailed here is one T cell receptor beta chain. Its specificity is unknown. Amplification used 60 Vbeta primers and 13 Jbeta primers. How the authors handled the data: In a later analysis, roughly 11 million of about 80 million unique beta chains occurred in at least two donors. Sequenced by immunoSEQ multiplex PCR; TCRdb stores in-frame clones only, minus some. For V, J and clone size, that table is used; D and trimming come from the DNA. Of 150,000 to 180,000 clones in the sample, around 74% are singletons; the top ten hold about 2.6%. The entry originates in a study of cytomegalovirus exposure and HLA in healthy donors. Study outcomes and limitations: The majority of CMV-associated TCR beta chains were reported as apparently HLA-restricted in a later analysis.

The CDR3 loop spans 14 amino acids. With V trimmed by 1 base and J by 9 bases, 7 bases remained unmatched. CDR1 SGHRS and CDR2 YFSETQ come from the germline V gene. This TCR derives from a man in his late teens or twenties in good health and CMV-seronegative. The chain carries TRBV5-1 and TRBJ2-3; 8 bases align to TRBD1. The sequenced sample was PBMCs. CDR3 in amino acids: CASSLRTGLRTQYF. CDR3 sequence (DNA): TGCGCCAGCAGCTTGAGGACAGGGTTAAGAACGCAGTATTTT.